This T cell receptor beta chain was retrieved from a study of T cells in Graves' hyperthyroidism and ophthalmopathy. Findings of the study overall: The majority of expanded thyroid clonotypes above 0.001 also appeared in blood. It was a median around seven months before onset that the model predicted ophthalmopathy.

A NOSPECS grade of at least 4, a Clinical Activity Score of at least 3 and duration under 3 months were recorded in ophthalmopathy patients. A note on this clonotype: Its antigen is not identified.

Researchers amplified the TCR beta CDR3 regions from RNA transcripts. HTBI primers were employed in a first-round RT-PCR of the TCR CDR3. TCRdb redid the calling of the multiplex PCR reads with MiXCR, one entry per CDR3 protein. The data show under 350,000 distinct CDR3 sequences, approximately 15% seen once. The source of this sequence is a woman aged 55-70 years with Graves' ophthalmopathy. The sample comprised blood.

For the CDR3, the DNA is TGTGCCAGCAGTTACAGGGGCCCTAACTATGGCTACACCTTC. As protein: CASSYRGPNYGYTF. This chain uses TRBV6-5 with TRBJ1-2; tentatively, D is TRBD1 (5 bases). The length of the CDR3 is 14 residues. Germline V gives CDR1 MNHEY, CDR2 SVGAGI. Trimming cost V 2 bases and J 0 bases, with 7 bases left between them.